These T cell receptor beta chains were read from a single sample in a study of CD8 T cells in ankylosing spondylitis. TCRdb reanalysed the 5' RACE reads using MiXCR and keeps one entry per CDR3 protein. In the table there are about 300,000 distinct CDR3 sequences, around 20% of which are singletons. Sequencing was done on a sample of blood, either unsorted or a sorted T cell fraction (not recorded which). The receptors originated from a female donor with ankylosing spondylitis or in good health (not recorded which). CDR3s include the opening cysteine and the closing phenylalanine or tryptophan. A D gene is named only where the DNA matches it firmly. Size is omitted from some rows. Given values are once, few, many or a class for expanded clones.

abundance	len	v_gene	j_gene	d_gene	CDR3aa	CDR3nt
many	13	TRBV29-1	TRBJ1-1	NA	CSVGGTLNTEAFF	TGCAGCGTTGGGGGCACCCTGAACACTGAAGCTTTCTTT
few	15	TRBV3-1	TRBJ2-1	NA	CASSQGTGHFNEQFF	TGTGCCAGCAGCCAAGGAACGGGACATTTCAATGAGCAGTTCTTC
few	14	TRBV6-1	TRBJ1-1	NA	CASSQQGLATEAFF	TGTGCCAGCAGCCAACAGGGTTTAGCTACTGAAGCTTTCTTT
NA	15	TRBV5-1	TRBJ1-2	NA	CASSFDRNRVYGYTF	TGCGCCAGCAGCTTCGACAGAAACAGAGTCTATGGCTACACCTTC
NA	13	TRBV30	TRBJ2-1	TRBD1	CAWSGDRRHEQFF	TGTGCCTGGAGCGGGGACAGGCGGCATGAGCAGTTCTTC
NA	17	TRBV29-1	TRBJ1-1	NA	CSVQDRYSEIMNTEAFF	TGCAGCGTCCAAGACCGTTACAGCGAAATAATGAACACTGAAGCTTTCTTT
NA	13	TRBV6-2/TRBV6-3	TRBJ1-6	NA	CASRGTSNSPLHF	TGTGCCAGCAGGGGGACCAGTAATTCACCCCTCCACTTT
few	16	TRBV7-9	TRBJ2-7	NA	CASSLAGGSSVHEQYF	TGTGCCAGCAGCTTAGCCGGGGGCTCCTCGGTCCACGAGCAGTACTTC
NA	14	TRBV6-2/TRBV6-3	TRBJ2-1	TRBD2	CASSPREGYNEQFF	TGTGCCAGCAGTCCCAGGGAGGGCTACAATGAGCAGTTCTTC
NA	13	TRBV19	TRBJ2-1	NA	CATSARRWDEQFF	TGTGCCACCTCCGCCCGGAGGTGGGATGAGCAGTTCTTC
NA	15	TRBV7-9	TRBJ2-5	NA	CASSPADGPRETQYF	TGTGCCAGCAGCCCGGCGGACGGTCCGAGGGAGACCCAGTACTTC
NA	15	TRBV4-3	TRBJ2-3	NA	CASSQEGHQADTQYF	TGCGCCAGCAGCCAAGAGGGACACCAGGCAGATACGCAGTATTTT
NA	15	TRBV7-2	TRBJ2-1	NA	CASSLAQVSYNEQFF	TGTGCCAGCAGCTTAGCTCAAGTCTCCTACAATGAGCAGTTCTTC
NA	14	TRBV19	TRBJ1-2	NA	CASNRGRDVHGYTF	TGTGCCAGTAACCGTGGCAGGGATGTTCATGGCTACACCTTC
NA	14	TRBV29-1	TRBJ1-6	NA	CSVELPGSNSPLHF	TGCAGCGTTGAATTGCCAGGGTCTAATTCACCCCTCCACTTT
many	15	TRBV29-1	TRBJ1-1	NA	CSVEDSWTRNTEAFF	TGCAGCGTTGAAGATTCTTGGACACGGAACACTGAAGCTTTCTTT
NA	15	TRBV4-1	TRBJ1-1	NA	CASSHTQRMNTEAFF	TGCGCCAGCAGCCATACACAGAGAATGAACACTGAAGCTTTCTTT
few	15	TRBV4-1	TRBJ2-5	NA	CASSQVSQGRETQYF	TGCGCCAGCAGCCAAGTATCACAGGGCCGGGAGACCCAGTACTTC
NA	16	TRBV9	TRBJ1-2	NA	CASSHPFPGPNYGYTF	TGTGCCAGCAGCCACCCATTCCCAGGGCCTAACTATGGCTACACCTTC
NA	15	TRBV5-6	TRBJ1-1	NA	CASRGWGELSTEAFF	TGTGCCAGCCGAGGGTGGGGGGAATTGTCAACTGAAGCTTTCTTT
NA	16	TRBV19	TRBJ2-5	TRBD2	CASSIGTSGNQETQYF	TGTGCCAGTAGTATAGGAACTAGCGGGAATCAAGAGACCCAGTACTTC
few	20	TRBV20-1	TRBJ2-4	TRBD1	CSARDGGGLRDRAFKNIQYF	TGCAGTGCTAGAGATGGGGGGGGGCTCCGGGACAGGGCCTTCAAAAACATTCAGTACTTC
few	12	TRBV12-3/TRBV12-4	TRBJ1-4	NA	CASSLQLEKLFF	TGTGCCAGCAGTCTGCAACTGGAAAAACTGTTTTTT
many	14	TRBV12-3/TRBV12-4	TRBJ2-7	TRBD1	CASSSGQGSYEQYF	TGTGCCAGCAGTTCGGGACAGGGGTCCTACGAGCAGTACTTC
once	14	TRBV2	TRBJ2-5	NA	CAKNREEYQETQYF	TGTGCTAAAAACAGGGAGGAGTACCAAGAGACCCAGTACTTC
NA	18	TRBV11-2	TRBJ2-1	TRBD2	CASSLGLRAGAQYNEQFF	TGTGCCAGCAGCTTAGGTCTCCGGGCGGGAGCCCAATACAATGAGCAGTTCTTC
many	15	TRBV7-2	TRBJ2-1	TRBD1	CASRGTGGGYNEQFF	TGTGCCAGCAGGGGGACAGGGGGGGGGTACAATGAGCAGTTCTTC
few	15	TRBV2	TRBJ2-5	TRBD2	CASSRTSGTQETQYF	TGTGCCAGCAGTCGGACTAGCGGGACTCAAGAGACCCAGTACTTC
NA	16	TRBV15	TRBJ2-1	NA	CATSRAFSPAYNEQFF	TGTGCCACCAGCAGAGCATTTAGCCCCGCCTACAATGAGCAGTTCTTC
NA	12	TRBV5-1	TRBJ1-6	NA	CASSLGDSPLHF	TGCGCCAGCAGCTTAGGGGACTCACCCCTCCACTTT
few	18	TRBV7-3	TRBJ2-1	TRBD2	CASSPFGSGRPSYNEQFF	TGTGCCAGCAGCCCCTTTGGGAGCGGGAGGCCCTCCTACAATGAGCAGTTCTTC
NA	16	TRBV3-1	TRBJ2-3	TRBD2	CASSPPTSGSTDTQYF	TGTGCCAGCAGCCCACCGACTAGCGGGAGCACAGATACGCAGTATTTT
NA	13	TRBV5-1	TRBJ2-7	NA	CASSPPTIGEQYF	TGCGCCAGCAGCCCGCCCACCATCGGCGAGCAGTACTTC
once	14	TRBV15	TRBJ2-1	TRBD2	CATTDGDYRAEQFF	TGTGCCACCACCGACGGGGACTACCGGGCTGAGCAGTTCTTC
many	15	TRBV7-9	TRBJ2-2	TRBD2	CASSLGLANTGELFF	TGTGCCAGCAGCCTGGGACTAGCGAACACCGGGGAGCTGTTTTTT
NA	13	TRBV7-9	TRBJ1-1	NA	CASSLPGVAEAFF	TGTGCCAGCAGCTTGCCGGGAGTCGCCGAAGCTTTCTTT
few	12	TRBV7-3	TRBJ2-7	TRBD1	CASGTGEGEQYF	TGTGCCAGCGGGACAGGGGAGGGAGAGCAGTACTTC
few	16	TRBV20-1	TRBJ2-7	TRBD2	CSALEGLAVRPYEQYF	TGCAGTGCGCTAGAGGGACTAGCGGTTAGGCCCTACGAGCAGTACTTC
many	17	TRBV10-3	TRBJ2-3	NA	CAISESLGPPNTDTQYF	TGTGCCATCAGTGAGTCACTTGGCCCTCCTAACACAGATACGCAGTATTTT
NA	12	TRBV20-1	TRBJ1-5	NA	CSALSGDQPQHF	TGCAGTGCTCTTTCTGGGGATCAGCCCCAGCATTTT
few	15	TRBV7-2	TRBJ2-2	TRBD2	CASSLRLATTGELFF	TGTGCCAGCAGCCTTCGACTAGCTACCACCGGGGAGCTGTTTTTT
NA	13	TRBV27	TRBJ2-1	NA	CASKEYGYNEQFF	TGTGCCAGCAAGGAGTACGGTTACAATGAGCAGTTCTTC
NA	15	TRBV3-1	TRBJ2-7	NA	CASSTHSRRDYEQYF	TGTGCCAGCAGCACCCACTCAAGGCGGGACTACGAGCAGTACTTC
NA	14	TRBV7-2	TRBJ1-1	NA	CASSLSQGNLGAFF	TGTGCCAGCAGCTTATCCCAGGGGAATCTTGGAGCTTTCTTT
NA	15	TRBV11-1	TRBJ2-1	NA	CASSSAPGSWTEQFF	TGTGCCAGCAGCTCAGCTCCCGGGAGCTGGACTGAGCAGTTCTTC
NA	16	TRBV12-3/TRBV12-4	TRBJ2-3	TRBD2	CASSRVAGGDTDTQYF	TGTGCCAGCAGCCGAGTGGCGGGAGGGGACACAGATACGCAGTATTTT
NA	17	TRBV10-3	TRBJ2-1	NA	CTISESGGASSYNEQFF	TGTACCATCAGTGAGTCGGGCGGGGCAAGCTCCTACAATGAGCAGTTCTTC
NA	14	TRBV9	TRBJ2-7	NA	CASSVVPDSYEQYF	TGTGCCAGCAGCGTAGTACCCGACTCCTACGAGCAGTACTTC
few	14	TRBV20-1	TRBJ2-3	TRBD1	CSATFRQGRDTQYF	TGCAGTGCTACCTTCAGACAGGGAAGAGATACGCAGTATTTT
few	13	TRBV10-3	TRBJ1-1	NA	CATHREMNTEAFF	TGTGCCACCCACAGGGAGATGAACACTGAAGCTTTCTTT
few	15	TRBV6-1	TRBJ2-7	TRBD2	CASSKGLAGFYEQYF	TGTGCCAGCAGCAAAGGACTAGCGGGATTCTACGAGCAGTACTTC
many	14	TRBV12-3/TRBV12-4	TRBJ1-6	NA	CASSLGRYNSPLHF	TGTGCCAGCAGTCTGGGACGGTACAATTCACCCCTCCACTTT